What follows is one T cell receptor beta chain and its context. Its antigen remains unidentified. TCRdb's copy holds only in-frame clones and misses some; the assay was immunoSEQ multiplex PCR. The table records around 53,000 clones, around 81% of them present only once. These data belong to a study of OX40 agonist ivuxolimab in advanced cancers. Study in general: The mean age was about 57 years, ranging from about 20 to 79, with about 87% of participants male. Study-level points and caveats: Clonal expansion from baseline to week 6 occurred in both CD4+ and CD8+ T cells. Certain nonresponders additionally had low normalized T-cell clonal expansion.

Patients were excluded for autoimmune disease history or systemic immunosuppression. The CDR3 is 14 residues long. Germline CDR1 reads SQVTM; CDR2 reads ANQGSEA. The V gene lost 4 bases and the J gene lost 5 bases, with 14 bases spanning the gap. V usage is TRBV29-1 and J usage is TRBJ1-4; D is uncertain. The clonotype originates from an adult with an advanced solid tumor such as melanoma, head and neck, liver or kidney cancer. Source: CD4+ or CD8+ T cells sorted from blood, taken in a trial of the OX40 agonist ivuxolimab. The CDR3 bases are TGCAGCGTTGGAGTATGGACGGACAATGAAAAACTGTTTTTT. The encoded protein is CSVGVWTDNEKLFF.